The clone carrying this T cell receptor (beta chain) has just one count. The antigen is not known. A much larger clone is a single base away; this may be a read error. CDR1 and CDR2 from the germline V gene are DFQATT and SNEGSKA (reference sequence). The CDR3 has 14 amino acids. The sample belongs to a study of T-cell reconstitution after alpha-beta-depleted transplantation in children. Study-wide points: A year had passed since transplant, and T-cell counts and diversity by then came mostly from newly produced T cells. About two months after transplant, alpha-beta T cells reportedly came from several hundred expanded graft clones.

Preparation of the TCRbeta library was carried out with unique molecular identifiers. TCRdb re-analysed the PCR reads in MiXCR, keeping a single row per CDR3 protein. The sample records about 200,000 distinct CDR3 sequences, approximately 6.9% being singletons. The sequencing used PBMCs, collected before TCRalphabeta/CD19-depleted stem cell transplant. This clonotype originated in a boy between 2 and 10 years old with acute lymphoblastic leukemia, due to receive a stem cell transplant. This rearrangement joins TRBV20-1 to TRBJ2-7, with D possibly being TRBD1 (5 bases). CDR3 DNA sequence: TGCAGTGCCCTCCAAGACAGTTCCCTTTACGAGCATTACTTC. It encodes CSALQDSSLYEHYF.